This T cell receptor (beta chain) comes out of a study of blood T cell repertoires in COVID-19. Study context: Both acute and convalescent COVID-19 samples were obtained from the United States, Italy and Spain. Sample material is recorded as cDNA or gDNA derived from T cells, B-cell-depleted T cells, or PBMCs.

As processed by the authors: From reference gene primer amplification, estimates of nucleated cell counts were derived. Some clones are missing from TCRdb's copy, which holds only in-frame ones; the method was immunoSEQ multiplex PCR. V and J calls and clone size are as listed in that table; D and trimming were resolved from the DNA. Here the sample spans 80,000 or so clones, approximately 82% being singletons. Per germline, CDR1 GTSNPN and CDR2 SVGIG (reference sequence). The CDR3 sequence is 17 residues long. Deletions cut 0 bases from V and 4 bases from J, with 19 bases between. There are a few counts of this clone.

The clonotype comes from a human donor in a cohort sampled during active COVID-19. The chain is built from TRBV30 and TRBJ1-3; no firm D call. Sequenced material: peripheral blood. For the CDR3, the DNA is TGTGCCTGGAGTGTACGGATGGCAAAATCGGGAGGAAACACCATATATTTT. This gives the protein CAWSVRMAKSGGNTIYF.